This entry describes one TCR beta chain. Its cognate antigen is unknown. The data belong to a study of PD-1 blockade in classical Hodgkin lymphoma. Study at large: Patients were dosed intravenously with nivolumab at 3 mg/kg every 2 weeks.

Broader study findings: Compared with healthy donors, newly diagnosed patients reportedly showed lower baseline TCR diversity.

The repertoire was sequenced with immunoSEQ multiplex PCR; TCRdb's copy has only in-frame clones and lacks some. The sample comprises around 1,500 clones, 60% to 80% of which are singletons, and about 35% rests with the top ten. Exposure to brentuximab vedotin varied, and each patient had relapsed following autologous stem cell transplantation. Thawed PBMCs were subjected to magnetic negative selection, which yielded isolated CD8+ T cells. V shed 5 bases and J 4 bases; nucleotides not matched to a gene: 4. This CDR3 region has 15 residues. CDR1 is SEHNR, CDR2 FQNEAQ, per germline (reference sequence).

The V gene is TRBV7-9, the J gene TRBJ2-2; 10 positions match TRBD1. This receptor was identified in a human donor with classical Hodgkin lymphoma. The source was CD8+ T cells from blood, collected at baseline. CDR3 amino acids: CASSPGTGVTGELFF. CDR3 sequence (DNA): TGTGCCAGCAGCCCCGGGACAGGGGTCACCGGGGAGCTGTTTTTT.